This T cell receptor (beta chain) was sequenced during a study of regulatory T cells in long-lasting Graves disease. Regarding the study as a whole: With a small sample size, accuracy may have been reduced.

Through Arm-PCR of CDR3 regions and iRepertoire HTBI primers, TCR beta libraries were built. In the original analysis: Across all samples, 62 TRBV segments and about 13 TRBJ segments were identified. MiXCR was run by TCRdb on the multiplex PCR reads, yielding one entry per CDR3 protein. None of the V and J calls come from the authors' own analysis; TCRdb made them. This repertoire shows 400,000 to 500,000 distinct CDR3 sequences, 16% found once; its top ten account for about 10%. V was clipped by 7 bases and J by 2 bases, with 14 bases between them. Germline assignment: CDR1 MNHEY and CDR2 SMNVEV (reference sequence). This CDR3 comprises 14 residues. Sample time point: newly diagnosed GD, antithyroid drugs for less than 3 months. The TCR library was made from RNA that had been extracted from PBMCs in TRIzol. In regard to this clonotype: The antigen is unknown.

The same data also contributed to another study, on T cells in Graves' hyperthyroidism and ophthalmopathy. From that study: The patients, who ranged from 18 to 65 in age, presented with newly diagnosed hyperthyroidism lasting under 2 months.

The TCR comes from a woman aged 25-40 years with Graves disease. V is TRBV27 and J is TRBJ1-2; a possible D gene is TRBD1 (6 bases). The sample was peripheral blood mononuclear cells (PBMCs), taken at new diagnosis, from a patient treated with antithyroid drugs. CDR3 DNA: TGTGCCAGCAAGGAGGGGGGCCCCAACTATGGCTACACCTTC. The encoded protein is CASKEGGPNYGYTF.